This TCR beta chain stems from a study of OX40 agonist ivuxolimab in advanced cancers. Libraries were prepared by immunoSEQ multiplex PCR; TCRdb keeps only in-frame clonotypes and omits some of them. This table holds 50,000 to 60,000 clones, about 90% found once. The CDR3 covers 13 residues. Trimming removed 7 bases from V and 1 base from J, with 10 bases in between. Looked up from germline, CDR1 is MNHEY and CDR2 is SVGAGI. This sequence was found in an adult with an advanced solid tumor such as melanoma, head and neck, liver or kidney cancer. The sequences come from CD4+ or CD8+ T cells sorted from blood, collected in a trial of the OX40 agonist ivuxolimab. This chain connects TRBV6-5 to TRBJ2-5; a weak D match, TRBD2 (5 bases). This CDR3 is CASTKRLQETQYF. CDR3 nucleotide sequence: TGTGCCAGCACCAAGCGGCTCCAAGAGACCCAGTACTTC.